This paragraph covers one T cell receptor beta chain sequence. Antigen: not known. The data originate from a study of cytomegalovirus exposure and HLA in healthy donors. Regarding the study as a whole: The HLA-A and HLA-B alleles of most subjects were reportedly predicted accurately from TCR beta sequences. A previous analysis found most TCR beta V segments productive roughly 87% or roughly 30% of the time.

PCR was performed using 60 Vbeta and 13 Jbeta primers. The repertoire was sequenced with immunoSEQ multiplex PCR; TCRdb's copy has only in-frame clones and lacks some. The data hold approximately 220,000 clones, with about 80% observed a single time. CDR3 size: 13 residues. Per the germline V gene, CDR1 is MNHEY and CDR2 is SVGAGI. Trimming at V came to 2 bases and at J to 3 bases, leaving 0 bases not matched to a gene. The TCR was taken from a girl aged 5-17 years in good health and CMV-seronegative. Sequencing input: PBMCs. This sequence joins TRBV6-5 and TRBJ2-7; 8 bases map to TRBD1. The CDR3 bases are TGTGCCAGCAGTTACGGGACAGGCTACGAGCAGTACTTC. Its protein product is CASSYGTGYEQYF.